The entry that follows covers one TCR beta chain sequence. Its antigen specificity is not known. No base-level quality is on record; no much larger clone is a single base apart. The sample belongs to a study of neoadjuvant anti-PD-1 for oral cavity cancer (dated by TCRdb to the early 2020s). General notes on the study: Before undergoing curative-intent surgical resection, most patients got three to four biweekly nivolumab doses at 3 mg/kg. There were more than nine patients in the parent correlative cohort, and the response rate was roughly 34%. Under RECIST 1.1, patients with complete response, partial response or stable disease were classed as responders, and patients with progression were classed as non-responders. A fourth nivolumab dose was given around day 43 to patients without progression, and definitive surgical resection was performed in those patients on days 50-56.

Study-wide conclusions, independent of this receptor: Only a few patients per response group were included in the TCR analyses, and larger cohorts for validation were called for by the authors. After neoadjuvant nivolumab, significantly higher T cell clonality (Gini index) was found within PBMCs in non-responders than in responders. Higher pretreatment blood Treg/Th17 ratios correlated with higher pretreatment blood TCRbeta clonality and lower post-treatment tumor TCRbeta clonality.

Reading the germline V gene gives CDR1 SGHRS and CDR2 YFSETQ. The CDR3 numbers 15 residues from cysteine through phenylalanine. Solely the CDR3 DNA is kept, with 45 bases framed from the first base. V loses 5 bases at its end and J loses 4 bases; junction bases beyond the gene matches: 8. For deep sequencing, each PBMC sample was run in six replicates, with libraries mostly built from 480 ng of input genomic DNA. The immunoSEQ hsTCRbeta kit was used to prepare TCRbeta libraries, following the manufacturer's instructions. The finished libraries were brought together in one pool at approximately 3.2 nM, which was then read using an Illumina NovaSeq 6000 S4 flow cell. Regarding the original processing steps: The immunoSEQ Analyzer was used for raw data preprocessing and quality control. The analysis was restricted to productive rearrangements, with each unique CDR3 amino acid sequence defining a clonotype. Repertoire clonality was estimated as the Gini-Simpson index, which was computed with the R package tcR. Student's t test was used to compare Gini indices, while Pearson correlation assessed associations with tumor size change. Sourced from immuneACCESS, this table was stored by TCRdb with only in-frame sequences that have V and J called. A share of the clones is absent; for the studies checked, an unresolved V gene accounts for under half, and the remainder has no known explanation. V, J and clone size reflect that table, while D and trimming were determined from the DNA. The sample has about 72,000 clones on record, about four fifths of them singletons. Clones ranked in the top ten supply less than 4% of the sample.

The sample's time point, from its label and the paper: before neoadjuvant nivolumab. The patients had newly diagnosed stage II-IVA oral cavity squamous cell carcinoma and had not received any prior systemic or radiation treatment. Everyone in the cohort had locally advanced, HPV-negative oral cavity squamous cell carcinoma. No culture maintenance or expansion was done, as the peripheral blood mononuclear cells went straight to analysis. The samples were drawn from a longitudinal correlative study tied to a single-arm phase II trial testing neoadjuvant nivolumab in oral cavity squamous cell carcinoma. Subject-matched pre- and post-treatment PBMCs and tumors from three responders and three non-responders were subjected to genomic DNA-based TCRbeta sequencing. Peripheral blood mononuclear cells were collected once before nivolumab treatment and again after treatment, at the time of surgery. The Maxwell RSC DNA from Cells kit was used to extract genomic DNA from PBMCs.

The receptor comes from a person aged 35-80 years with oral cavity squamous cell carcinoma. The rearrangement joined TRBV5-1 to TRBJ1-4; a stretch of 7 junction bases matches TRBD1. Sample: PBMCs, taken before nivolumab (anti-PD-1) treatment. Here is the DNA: TGCGCCAGCAGGGTGATAGGGGGCTATAATGAAAAACTGTTTTTT. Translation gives CASRVIGGYNEKLFF.